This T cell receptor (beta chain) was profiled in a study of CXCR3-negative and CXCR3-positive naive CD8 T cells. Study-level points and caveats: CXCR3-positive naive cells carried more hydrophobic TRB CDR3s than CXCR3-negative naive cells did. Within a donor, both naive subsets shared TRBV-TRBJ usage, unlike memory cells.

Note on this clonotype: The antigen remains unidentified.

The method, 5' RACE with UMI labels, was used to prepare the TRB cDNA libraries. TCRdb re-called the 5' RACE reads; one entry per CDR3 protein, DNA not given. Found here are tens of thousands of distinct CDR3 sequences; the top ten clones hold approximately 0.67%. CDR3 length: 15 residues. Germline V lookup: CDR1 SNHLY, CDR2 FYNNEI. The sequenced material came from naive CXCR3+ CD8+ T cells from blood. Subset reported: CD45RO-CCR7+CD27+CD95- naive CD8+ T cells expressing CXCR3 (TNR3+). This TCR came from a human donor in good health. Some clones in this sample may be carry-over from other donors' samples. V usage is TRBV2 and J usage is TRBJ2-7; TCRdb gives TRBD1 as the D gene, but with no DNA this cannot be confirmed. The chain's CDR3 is CASSDPGQGMIEQYF.